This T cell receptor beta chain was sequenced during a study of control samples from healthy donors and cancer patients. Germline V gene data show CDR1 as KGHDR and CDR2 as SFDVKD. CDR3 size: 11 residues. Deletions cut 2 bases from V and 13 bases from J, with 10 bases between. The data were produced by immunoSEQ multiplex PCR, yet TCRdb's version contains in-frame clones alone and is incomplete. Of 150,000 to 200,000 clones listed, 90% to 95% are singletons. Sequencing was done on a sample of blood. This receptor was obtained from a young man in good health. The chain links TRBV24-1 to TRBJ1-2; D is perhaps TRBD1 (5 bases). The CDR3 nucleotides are TGTGCCACCAGTGATTCCGGGACTGTCACCTTC. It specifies CATSDSGTVTF.